These 24 T cell receptor beta chains share one sample of origin, sequenced in a study of cytomegalovirus exposure and HLA in healthy donors. Sequencing used immunoSEQ multiplex PCR; TCRdb keeps in-frame clones, though not all of them. The sample records 220,000 or so clones, 80% to 90% being singletons. The specimen was PBMCs. Every receptor here comes from a woman aged 18-35 years in good health and CMV-seropositive.

The CDR3 DNA reads TGCAGCGTTGAAACCGGACAGGGGGCCGACACCGGGGAGCTGTTTTTT. Residues: CSVETGQGADTGELFF. This chain uses TRBV29-1 with TRBJ2-2, with TRBD1 identical over 11 bases. CDR1 and CDR2 from the germline V gene are SQVTM and ANQGSEA. The trim removed 2 bases at V and 3 bases at J, leaving 5 bases unmatched. The CDR3 length is 16 residues.

This clone was counted only a few times. The chain employs TRBV7-6 and TRBJ2-7, with 7 bases fitting TRBD1. Germline V gene data show CDR1 as SGHVS and CDR2 as FNYEAQ. The CDR3 loop spans 14 amino acids. V shed 4 bases and J 5 bases; nucleotides not matched to a gene: 8. CDR3 loop: CASSSATGINEQYF. CDR3 bases: TGTGCCAGCAGCTCCGCGACAGGGATCAACGAGCAGTACTTC.

The gene calls are TRBV6-1 and TRBJ1-1, with TRBD1 identical over 7 bases. CDR1 is MNHNS and CDR2 is SASEGT in the germline V gene. The CDR3 runs to 13 residues. The ends lost 3 bases at V and 4 bases at J; junction bases unmatched: 2. The CDR3 protein is CASSDRGFTEAFF. The CDR3 DNA sequence: TGTGCCAGCAGTGACAGGGGGTTCACTGAAGCTTTCTTT.

The rearrangement uses TRBV6-1 and TRBJ1-4, with TRBD1 matching over 9 bases. V lost 5 bases, J lost 3 bases, and 4 bases stayed unmatched. Germline lookup yields CDR1 MNHNS and CDR2 SASEGT. The CDR3 loop spans 15 amino acids. The CDR3 sequence is CASSPRTGANEKLFF. Here the CDR3 DNA reads TGTGCCAGCAGTCCTCGGACAGGGGCTAATGAAAAACTGTTTTTT.

V is TRBV28 and J is TRBJ1-4; 9 bases align to TRBD1. Per the germline V gene, CDR1 is MDHEN and CDR2 is SYDVKM. V shed 11 bases and J 2 bases; nucleotides not matched to a gene: 12. The CDR3 sequence is 16 residues long. The CDR3 sequence: CALGGGQGGTNEKLFF. The CDR3 DNA follows: TGTGCCCTGGGCGGGGGACAGGGAGGCACTAATGAAAAACTGTTTTTT.

The J gene is TRBJ2-1, the V gene TRBV6-5; 8 nucleotides match TRBD2. V was clipped by 2 bases and J by 6 bases; unmatched bases: 6. This CDR3 comprises 15 residues. From germline, CDR1 is MNHEY and CDR2 SVGAGI. The CDR3 DNA sequence: TGTGCCAGCAGTTACACCGGGAGGGCAGGCAATGAGCAGTTCTTC. Its translation is CASSYTGRAGNEQFF.

The chain links TRBV27 to TRBJ1-5; 8 nucleotides agree with TRBD1. Trimming cost V 2 bases and J 4 bases; bases outside gene matches: 16. Per germline, CDR1 MNHEY and CDR2 SMNVEV (reference sequence). This CDR3 comprises 19 residues. CDR3 sequence: CASSLRSSGGLRTNQPQHF. The CDR3 DNA follows: TGTGCCAGCAGTTTAAGGTCATCAGGGGGCCTTCGGACAAATCAGCCCCAGCATTTT.

The chain joins TRBV9 to TRBJ1-2; 8 nucleotides match TRBD1. Germline trimming cut 4 bases from V and 9 bases from J; bases unmatched to any gene: 17. CDR3 length: 16 amino acids. Germline CDR1 SGDLS, CDR2 YYNGEE. CDR3 sequence reads: CASSSGDRGPSIRYTF. CDR3 DNA: TGTGCCAGCAGCTCAGGAGACAGGGGCCCCTCTATTCGCTACACCTTC.

As DNA, the CDR3 is TGTGCCAGCAGCACTCCGGGACAGGGATACGAGCAGTACTTC. Protein product: CASSTPGQGYEQYF. The V call is TRBV7-8, the J call TRBJ2-7, with 9 bases aligning to TRBD1. The CDR3 totals 14 residues. The V gene's germline CDR1 is SGHVS and CDR2 FQNEAQ. Trimming took 5 bases from V and 4 from J; bases not matched to a gene: 6.

This chain links TRBV30 with TRBJ2-3, with 10 positions matching TRBD1. Trimming removed 4 bases from V and 4 bases from J; junction bases left unmatched: 8. This CDR3 is built from 15 residues. The germline V gene has CDR1 GTSNPN and CDR2 SVGIG (reference sequence). This CDR3 is CAWNPGTGVADTQYF. As DNA, the CDR3 is TGTGCCTGGAACCCCGGGACAGGGGTCGCAGATACGCAGTATTTT.

The chain combines TRBV28 with TRBJ2-5; TRBD1 matches at 7 bases. Germline trimming cut 8 bases from V and 7 bases from J; bases unmatched to any gene: 10. The CDR3 loop spans 13 amino acids. Germline values: CDR1 MDHEN, CDR2 SYDVKM. CDR3 nucleotide sequence: TGTGCCAGCTCCGACAGGGCCCTGGGGACCCAGTACTTC. Translating gives CASSDRALGTQYF.

V usage is TRBV27 and J usage is TRBJ1-5, with a tentative D call TRBD1 (6 bases). Deletions cut 2 bases from V and 6 bases from J, with 20 bases between. Germline V lookup: CDR1 MNHEY, CDR2 SMNVEV (reference sequence). The CDR3 has 17 amino acids. The CDR3 DNA follows: TGTGCCAGCAGTTTAAGGATGCGGAACAGGGAGGGTCAGCCCCAGCATTTT. It yields the protein CASSLRMRNREGQPQHF.

This clone was recorded a few times. CDR3: CASSAGGLGSGTDTQYF. The CDR3 nucleotides are TGTGCCAGCAGCGCAGGGGGCCTTGGGTCGGGCACAGATACGCAGTATTTT. The gene calls are TRBV25-1 and TRBJ2-3; 8 bases map to TRBD1. CDR1 and CDR2 from the germline V gene are MGHDK and SYGVNS. This CDR3 has 17 residues. V lost 6 bases to trimming and J lost 1 base; unmatched junction nucleotides: 12.

This clone was picked up a small number of times. V gene TRBV7-3 combines with J gene TRBJ2-7; 8 nucleotides line up with TRBD2. CDR3 length equals 16 residues. Losses at the gene ends were 1 base for V and 2 bases for J; bases not matched to a gene: 7. In germline, CDR1 is SGHTA, CDR2 FQGTGA. This CDR3 is CASSLMPGGATYEQYF. CDR3 DNA sequence: TGTGCCAGCAGCTTAATGCCCGGGGGGGCCACCTACGAGCAGTACTTC. The whole variable domain, remainder taken from reference TRBV7-3 and TRBJ2-7, is GAGVSQTPSNKVTEKGKYVELRCDPISGHTALYWYRQSLGQGPEFLIYFQGTGAADDSGLPNDRFFAVRPEGSVSTLKIQRTERGDSAVYLCASSLMPGGATYEQYFGPGTRLTVT.

The V and J genes are TRBV10-1 and TRBJ2-1, with D maybe TRBD1 (6 bases). Germline CDR1 is WNHNN and CDR2 is SYGVQD (reference sequence). The CDR3 is made up of 13 amino acids. The ends were cut back, 3 bases at V and 8 bases at J, with 11 bases in the middle. The DNA of the CDR3 is TGCGCCAGCAGTGACTCAGGGGTAGATGAGCAGTTCTTC. Amino acids: CASSDSGVDEQFF.

The sample holds one count of this clone. The chain uses TRBV2 and TRBJ2-7, with TRBD2 as a possible D gene (5 bases). Trimming stripped 8 bases from V and 5 bases from J, with 13 bases between. This CDR3 has 12 residues. Germline CDR1 reads SNHLY; CDR2 reads FYNNEI. The DNA for the CDR3 is TGTGCCAGCCTGCCCATCGGGGACGAGCAGTACTTC. Protein product: CASLPIGDEQYF.

The chain employs TRBV9 and TRBJ2-3; 7 bases line up with TRBD2. The CDR3 has 15 residues. In germline, CDR1 is SGDLS, CDR2 YYNGEE. V was clipped by 3 bases and J by 2 bases; unmatched bases: 6. CDR3 sequence: CASSGSGALTDTQYF. The CDR3 DNA reads as TGTGCCAGCAGCGGGAGCGGGGCACTCACAGATACGCAGTATTTT. Using reference TRBV9 and TRBJ2-3 for the parts outside the CDR3, the full variable domain is DSGVTQTPKHLITATGQRVTLRCSPRSGDLSVYWYQQSLDQGLQFLIQYYNGEERAKGNILERFSAQQFPDLHSELNLSSLELGDSALYFCASSGSGALTDTQYFGPGTRLTVL.

V usage is TRBV28 and J usage is TRBJ2-2; 7 bases match TRBD2. This CDR3 comprises 18 residues. J gave up 3 bases and V 7 bases, and 17 bases lay outside the gene matches. From germline, CDR1 is MDHEN and CDR2 SYDVKM. The CDR3 is CASTDPGGGFRYTGELFF. CDR3 nucleotide sequence: TGTGCCAGCACCGATCCCGGCGGGGGATTCCGCTACACCGGGGAGCTGTTTTTT.

In nucleotides, the CDR3 is TGTGCCAGCTCACCGAGCGCAGAATCTGGGGCCAACGTCCTGACTTTC. It encodes CASSPSAESGANVLTF. The V and J genes are TRBV18 and TRBJ2-6; D is ambiguous. Germline CDR1 and CDR2: KGHSH and LQKENI. This CDR3 spans 16 amino acids. The V end was cut by 3 bases, the J end by 1 base, with 10 bases between.

The chain couples TRBV11-1 to TRBJ2-7; TRBD1 matches at 9 bases. Germline CDR1 reads SGHAT; CDR2 reads FQDESV (reference sequence). The V and J ends lost 0 bases and 3 bases, in that order; junction bases with no gene match: 3. This CDR3 is 15 amino acids long. The DNA of the CDR3 is TGTGCCAGCAGCTTAGCCGGGACAGGGCACTACGAGCAGTACTTC. Its translation: CASSLAGTGHYEQYF.

This clone was seen a handful of times. The chain recombines TRBV7-2 with TRBJ2-2; D unclear. The germline V and J ends were trimmed by 5 bases and 4 bases, with 17 bases remaining between them. Per the germline V gene, CDR1 is SGHTA and CDR2 is FQGNSA. The CDR3 runs to 16 residues. CDR3 coding DNA: TGTGCCAGCAGCCCTAGAGAGCCTTTCGGCACCGGGGAGCTGTTTTTT. Protein: CASSPREPFGTGELFF.

The chain uses TRBV14 and TRBJ2-7, with D unresolved. CDR1 SGHDN and CDR2 FVKESK come from the germline V gene. Trimming pared 3 bases from V and 5 bases from J, leaving 5 bases between. The CDR3 sequence is 11 residues long. CDR3 DNA: TGTGCCAGCAGCCATTCGGACGAGCAGTACTTC. Protein product: CASSHSDEQYF.

The chain combines TRBV27 with TRBJ2-7; TRBD2 is a possible D gene (5 bases). Germline lookup yields CDR1 MNHEY and CDR2 SMNVEV (reference sequence). This CDR3 has 14 amino acids. V lost 2 bases and J lost 3, with 11 bases in between. CDR3 sequence (DNA): TGTGCCAGCAGTTTAGAGGGTACGATCTACGAGCAGTACTTC. This encodes CASSLEGTIYEQYF.

V and J are TRBV28 and TRBJ1-4, with 7 positions matching TRBD1. The CDR3 has 14 residues. Germline CDR1 is MDHEN and CDR2 is SYDVKM. J gave up 5 bases and V 3 bases, and 3 bases lay outside the gene matches. The CDR3, as DNA: TGTGCCAGCAGTTTTAGGGACAGAAATGAAAAACTGTTTTTT. This gives the protein CASSFRDRNEKLFF.